This is a list of T cell receptor beta chains from one sample in a study of neurological immune-mediated disorders. TCRdb fed the 5' RACE reads into MiXCR, producing one record per CDR3 protein. The table shows tens of thousands of distinct CDR3 sequences, with approximately 5% occurring only once. The sample consisted of PBMCs. All receptors derive from a woman aged 30 to 39 with multiple sclerosis. CDR3s include the opening cysteine and the closing phenylalanine or tryptophan. A D gene is named only where the DNA matches it firmly. Clone size is given for some rows only: seen once, a few or many times, or a class if the clone is expanded.

d_call clone_size j_call v_call cdr3_length cdr3_nt cdr3_aa
NA many TRBJ2-3 TRBV5-1 16 TGCGCCAGCAGCTTGGCTCCAGGGGTTTCCACAGATACGCAGTATTTT CASSLAPGVSTDTQYF
NA many TRBJ1-1 TRBV6-5 13 TGTGCCAGCAGTTACTCTGGTGTGAGAAAAGCTTTCTTT CASSYSGVRKAFF
NA many TRBJ1-2 TRBV12-3/TRBV12-4 11 TGTGCCAGCAGTTTGGGGGCTGGCTACACCTTC CASSLGAGYTF
NA many TRBJ2-1 TRBV5-1 14 TGCGCCAGCAGCCTAACAACGGACTTTCTTACGGTGTTCTTC CASSLTTDFLTVFF
TRBD2 many TRBJ2-1 TRBV20-1 13 TGCAGTGCTATAAAACTAGCGGGAGGGGAGCAGTTCTTC CSAIKLAGGEQFF
NA many TRBJ2-4 TRBV20-1 14 TGCAGTGCTAGACAGGGTCTGAAAAGGAACATTCAGTACTTC CSARQGLKRNIQYF
TRBD2 few TRBJ2-3 TRBV12-3/TRBV12-4 18 TGTGCCAGCAGTTCGATTGGACGGGGACTAGCATTTACAGATACGCAGTATTTT CASSSIGRGLAFTDTQYF
NA NA TRBJ1-4 TRBV5-1 14 TGCGCCAGCAGCTTGAGGGGCGCGGATGAAAAACTGTTTTTT CASSLRGADEKLFF
NA many TRBJ1-4 TRBV14 13 TGTGCCAGCAGCCAGAGGGCGGCGGAAAAACTGTTTTTT CASSQRAAEKLFF
NA many TRBJ1-1 TRBV5-1 14 TGCGCCAGCAGCTTGGGGACAGAAGGTACTGAAGCTTTCTTT CASSLGTEGTEAFF
NA medium-sized TRBJ2-2 TRBV7-8 21 TGTGCCAGCAGCCCGGGACCCAGACCAACTTCCTCACCCGCGAACACCGGGGAGCTGTTTTTT CASSPGPRPTSSPANTGELFF
TRBD2 many TRBJ2-7 TRBV5-1 15 TGCGCCAGCAGCTTAGAACTAGCGGGATCCTACGAGCAGTACTTC CASSLELAGSYEQYF
NA many TRBJ1-1 TRBV12-3/TRBV12-4 14 TGTGCCAGCAGTTTCAGGGGAGTGAACACTGAAGCTTTCTTT CASSFRGVNTEAFF
NA NA TRBJ2-6 TRBV5-1 16 TGCGCCAGCAGCTTGTGGGCCAGCTCTGGGGCCAACGTCCTGACTTTC CASSLWASSGANVLTF
TRBD1 many TRBJ2-3 TRBV5-1 16 TGCGCCAGCAGCTTGGGAACGGGACAGAGCACAGATACGCAGTATTTT CASSLGTGQSTDTQYF
TRBD1 many TRBJ2-1 TRBV12-3/TRBV12-4 12 TGTGCCAGCACCCTAGGGACAGTTGAGCAGTTCTTC CASTLGTVEQFF
TRBD2 few TRBJ2-1 TRBV12-3/TRBV12-4 14 TGTGCCATCCTGACTAGCGGGAGGGTCCAGGAGCAGTTCTTC CAILTSGRVQEQFF
NA many TRBJ2-3 TRBV20-1 13 TGCAGTGCTCCGGGACGTTACACAGATACGCAGTATTTT CSAPGRYTDTQYF
NA few TRBJ2-5 TRBV7-8 13 TGTGCCAGCAGGGATTTAGGGGGGGAGACCCAGTACTTC CASRDLGGETQYF
TRBD1 NA TRBJ2-3 TRBV20-1 14 TGCAGTGCCGCCGACAGGGTCATCACAGATACGCAGTATTTT CSAADRVITDTQYF
TRBD1 many TRBJ2-1 TRBV5-5 16 TGTGCCAGCAGCTCCCAACCAGGGGGCTCCTACAATGAGCAGTTCTTC CASSSQPGGSYNEQFF
NA many TRBJ2-3 TRBV20-1 14 TGCAGTGCTCGCCCGAGGGCGCTGACAGATACGCAGTATTTT CSARPRALTDTQYF
NA many TRBJ2-4 TRBV5-1 14 TGCGCCAGCAGCTCTGCGTATGGGGGAAACATTCAGTACTTC CASSSAYGGNIQYF
NA few TRBJ2-5 TRBV5-1 14 TGCGCCAGCAGCTTTGACTACCGTCAAGAGACCCAGTACTTC CASSFDYRQETQYF
TRBD1 many TRBJ2-1 TRBV5-1 15 TGCGCCAGCAGCCAGCCCGGGACAGGGCGCAATGAGCAGTTCTTC CASSQPGTGRNEQFF
TRBD1 many TRBJ1-5 TRBV20-1 14 TGCAGTGCTCGACAGGGTTATAGCAATCAGCCCCAGCATTTT CSARQGYSNQPQHF
TRBD2 NA TRBJ2-1 TRBV7-8 15 TGTGCCAGCAGCTCTCTACCTAGCGGCTCGGATGAGCAGTTCTTC CASSSLPSGSDEQFF
TRBD2 many TRBJ2-3 TRBV24-1 19 TGTGCCACCAGTGATCCGCAATTCCGACTAGCGCCAAACACAGATACGCAGTATTTT CATSDPQFRLAPNTDTQYF
NA many TRBJ2-3 TRBV5-1 14 TGCGCCAGCAGGGGTGGCCCGGTGACCGATACGCAGTATTTT CASRGGPVTDTQYF
NA many TRBJ2-5 TRBV12-3/TRBV12-4 12 TGTGCCAGCACCTCGGCCCGGGAGACCCAGTACTTC CASTSARETQYF
NA many TRBJ1-1 TRBV30 11 TGTGCCTGGTCCACAGGGAATGAAGCTTTCTTT CAWSTGNEAFF
NA many TRBJ1-1 TRBV6-5 14 TGTGCCAGCAGTTACTCCGCGGGGAACACTGAAGCTTTCTTT CASSYSAGNTEAFF
NA many TRBJ1-6 TRBV4-1 14 TGCGCCAGCAGCCGGGCAGGGGAAAATTCACCCCTCCACTTT CASSRAGENSPLHF
TRBD2 many TRBJ2-1 TRBV3-1 15 TGTGCCAGCAGCCACAGGACTAGCGACAACAATGAGCAGTTCTTC CASSHRTSDNNEQFF
NA many TRBJ2-3 TRBV7-7 16 TGTGCCAGCAGCTTAGCGTCCCCCAGGCGTGCAGATACGCAGTATTTT CASSLASPRRADTQYF
NA many TRBJ2-5 TRBV20-1 13 TGCAGTGCTAGTATGCGGTCGGGAGAGACCCAGTACTTC CSASMRSGETQYF
NA many TRBJ1-1 TRBV6-1 12 TGTGCCAGCGGTCGACAGCAGACTGAAGCTTTCTTT CASGRQQTEAFF
NA few TRBJ2-3 TRBV20-1 16 TGCAGTGCTAGAGACCATCGCGGAACTAGCACAGATACGCAGTATTTT CSARDHRGTSTDTQYF
TRBD1 many TRBJ2-7 TRBV20-1 16 TGCAGTGCTAGAGAGGGGACAGGGCTAAGCTCCTACGAGCAGTACTTC CSAREGTGLSSYEQYF
NA NA TRBJ1-1 TRBV5-1 14 TGCGCCAGCAGCTTGGGCCCGGGGGTGGGTGAAGCTTTCTTT CASSLGPGVGEAFF
NA many TRBJ1-6 TRBV28 18 TGTGCCAGCAGTTTCTCCATAGGGGAATCCTCCTATAATTCACCCCTCCACTTT CASSFSIGESSYNSPLHF
NA NA TRBJ1-6 TRBV20-1 15 TGCAGTGCTAGTGTGCAGGGCCTGGGCGGTTTACCCCTCCACTTT CSASVQGLGGLPLHF
NA NA TRBJ1-5 TRBV7-2 13 TGTGCCAGCAGCTTATTAGATCGCCAGCCCCAGCATTTT CASSLLDRQPQHF
NA many TRBJ2-3 TRBV12-3/TRBV12-4 14 TGTGCCAGCAGTTTAGTGGGTGTAGGGGATACGCAGTATTTT CASSLVGVGDTQYF
NA many TRBJ2-3 TRBV5-1 13 TGCGCCAGCAGCTTGGACCAACCAGATACGCAGTATTTT CASSLDQPDTQYF
NA many TRBJ2-1 TRBV20-1 14 TGCAGTGCTCAAGCCCCGCCGCCCTACAATGAGCAGTTCTTC CSAQAPPPYNEQFF
TRBD2 many TRBJ2-5 TRBV7-9 17 TGTGCCAGCACTACTGCCGGGACTAGCGGGCCAGAAGAGACCCAGTACTTC CASTTAGTSGPEETQYF
TRBD1 NA TRBJ1-1 TRBV25-1 12 TGTGCCAGCAGTAGGACAGGAGATGAAGCTTTCTTT CASSRTGDEAFF
NA many TRBJ2-3 TRBV5-1 14 TGCGCCAGCAGCTTGGGGGACTTTCTGGATACGCAGTATTTT CASSLGDFLDTQYF
TRBD1 NA TRBJ2-3 TRBV5-1 14 TGCGCCAGCAGCTATGGACAGGGGGCGGATACGCAGTATTTT CASSYGQGADTQYF
TRBD1 many TRBJ1-2 TRBV5-1 16 TGCGCCAGCAGCGTAGGTGCCGGGACAGGGCACTATGGCTACACCTTC CASSVGAGTGHYGYTF
NA many TRBJ2-7 TRBV5-1 11 TGCGCCAGCAGCTTGGAGCGCGAGCAGTACTTC CASSLEREQYF
NA many TRBJ2-4 TRBV7-9 14 TGTGCCAGCAGCCCCATCGAGTCGCTGAACATTCAGTACTTC CASSPIESLNIQYF
TRBD2 many TRBJ2-1 TRBV15 12 TGTGCCACCAGCGGCAGCGGGAGGGCTCCGTTCTTC CATSGSGRAPFF
NA many TRBJ2-2 TRBV5-5 15 TGTGCCAGCAGCTTGGCCATGGGGCCAGCCAGAGAGCTGTTTTTT CASSLAMGPARELFF
NA many TRBJ1-2 TRBV25-1 10 TGTGCCAGCAGTGACGGATCCTACACCTTC CASSDGSYTF
NA NA TRBJ1-5 TRBV18 15 TGTGCCAGCTCACTGGACAGCGATAGCAATAAGACCCAGAATTTT CASSLDSDSNKTQNF
NA many TRBJ2-2 TRBV2 14 TGTGCCAGCAACAGGGACGGATACACCGGGGAGCTGTTTTTT CASNRDGYTGELFF
TRBD2 many TRBJ2-1 TRBV6-1 16 TGTGCCAGCAGTGACCCACTAGCGGGAGGGCCTTATGAGCAGTTCTTC CASSDPLAGGPYEQFF
NA few TRBJ2-2 TRBV11-2 15 TGTGCCAGCAGCTTAGCCGGACAGTCAACCGGGGAGCTGTTTTTT CASSLAGQSTGELFF